This T cell receptor (beta chain) was sequenced in a study of blood T cell repertoires in COVID-19. Sequencing was performed with immunoSEQ multiplex PCR; in TCRdb, only in-frame clones are kept and a portion is missing. This sample yields approximately 260,000 clones, of which about nine tenths are seen a single time; over 1% belongs to the top ten. This clone appeared once. The source is a woman aged 40-49 years with acute COVID-19. Sequenced material: PBMCs or T cells enriched from blood (not recorded which).

The CDR3 sequence: CASSLELGQGAYEQYF. CDR3 DNA sequence: TGTGCCAGCAGCTTAGAACTGGGACAGGGAGCCTACGAGCAGTACTTC. The J gene is TRBJ2-7, the V gene TRBV7-6, with 9 bases that match TRBD1. CDR3 length: 16 amino acids. Unmatched junction bases numbered 6, after V lost 1 base and J lost 2 bases. Germline V gives CDR1 SGHVS, CDR2 FNYEAQ.